A single sample is the source of the 8 T cell receptor beta chains below, sequenced in a study of T cell repertoires in cytomegalovirus infection. Antigens for these TCRs are unknown. TCRdb re-analysed the reads in MiXCR, keeping a single row per CDR3 protein. Of approximately 600,000 distinct CDR3 sequences in the sample, 40% were seen once. Sequenced here: cultured PBMCs, sampled from culture after CMV antigen stimulation. The receptor set was obtained from a human donor in good health (CMV status not recorded). Some clones in this sample may be carry-over from other donors' samples.

The V call is TRBV2, the J call TRBJ2-1, with D unclear. The CDR3 sequence is 13 residues long. Deletions cut 4 bases from V and 5 bases from J, with 9 bases between. From germline, CDR1 is SNHLY and CDR2 FYNNEI. Written as DNA, the CDR3 is TGTGCCAGCAGTGCTGGGCTTGACAATGAGCAGTTCTTC. It specifies CASSAGLDNEQFF.

This clonotype was counted between two and nine times. The chain is built from TRBV7-9 and TRBJ2-7; TRBD2 matches at 11 bases. There are 16 residues in the CDR3. Unmatched junction bases numbered 4, after V lost 3 bases and J lost 0 bases. The germline CDR1 and CDR2 sequences are SEHNR and FQNEAQ (reference sequence). This CDR3 is CASSLPSGGTSYEQYF. In DNA, the CDR3 is TGTGCCAGCAGCTTGCCTAGCGGGGGGACCTCCTACGAGCAGTACTTC.

The chain has TRBV20-1 and TRBJ2-1; D is uncertain. Germline lookup yields CDR1 DFQATT and CDR2 SNEGSKA (reference sequence). The CDR3 length is 13 residues. Trimming removed 2 bases at V and 5 bases at J, with 10 bases between. The CDR3 DNA is TGCAGTGCTAGACGGCGGAGCCACAATGAGCAGTTCTTC. It is translated as CSARRRSHNEQFF.

V and J are TRBV7-2 and TRBJ2-5; TRBD2 agrees at 10 bases. The germline V gene encodes CDR1 SGHTA and CDR2 FQGNSA. J was trimmed by 9 bases and V by 5 bases; bases with no gene match: 15. The CDR3 is made up of 16 amino acids. The CDR3 sequence is CASSPRVAGGMESQYF. CDR3 in DNA: TGTGCCAGCAGCCCCCGGGTAGCGGGAGGTATGGAGTCCCAGTACTTC.

The CDR3 spells CASSFWAGGPFGELFF. As DNA, the CDR3 is TGTGCCAGCAGCTTTTGGGCGGGAGGGCCTTTCGGGGAGCTGTTTTTT. The V gene is TRBV7-2, the J gene TRBJ2-2, with TRBD2 identical over 9 bases. Germline values: CDR1 SGHTA, CDR2 FQGNSA. The J segment lost 7 bases and the V segment lost 3 bases, leaving 9 bases of the junction unmatched. This CDR3 comprises 16 residues.

The CDR3 here is CASSLGTAPTEQYF. The CDR3 nucleotides read TGTGCCAGCAGCTTAGGGACAGCGCCTACCGAGCAGTACTTC. V gene TRBV7-9 combines with J gene TRBJ2-7; TRBD1 might be the D (6 bases). Trimming left V 1 base short and J 6 bases short, with 13 bases between. The CDR3 has 14 amino acids. CDR1 and CDR2 (germline): SEHNR, FQNEAQ (reference sequence).

The J gene is TRBJ1-2, the V gene TRBV28, with unresolved D. The CDR3 totals 15 residues. The V gene lost 1 base and the J gene lost 0 bases, with 9 bases spanning the gap. Germline assignment: CDR1 MDHEN and CDR2 SYDVKM. The CDR3 reads CASSLSPTANYGYTF. The CDR3 DNA sequence: TGTGCCAGCAGTTTATCCCCCACAGCTAACTATGGCTACACCTTC.

This clonotype occurred a few times. The genes are TRBV28 and TRBJ2-1; TRBD2 matches at 8 bases. The length of the CDR3 is 15 residues. CDR1 and CDR2 from the germline V gene are MDHEN and SYDVKM. J was trimmed by 12 bases and V by 5 bases; bases with no gene match: 15. The CDR3 region is CASSPRLAPVARQFF. CDR3 bases: TGTGCCAGCAGTCCGAGACTAGCGCCCGTGGCTAGGCAGTTCTTC.